The 20 T cell receptor beta chains below were found in one sample sequenced in a study of blood T cell repertoires in COVID-19. Measured with immunoSEQ multiplex PCR; TCRdb has only the in-frame clones, and not every one. Counted here are roughly 70,000 clones, 85% to 90% occurring once; the ten biggest clones make up 3% to 3.5%. Material: peripheral blood. The receptors shown here come from a man aged 45 to 65 with active COVID-19.

The V gene is TRBV19, the J gene TRBJ2-3; TRBD2 aligns across 7 bases. CDR1 is LNHDA and CDR2 is SQIVND in the germline V gene (reference sequence). Unmatched junction bases numbered 4, after V lost 3 bases and J lost 1 base. CDR3 length: 15 amino acids. The chain's CDR3 is CASSILAGGTDTQYF. The DNA for the CDR3 is TGTGCCAGTAGTATCCTGGCGGGAGGCACAGATACGCAGTATTTT. The whole variable domain, remainder taken from reference TRBV19 and TRBJ2-3, is DGGITQSPKYLFRKEGQNVTLSCEQNLNHDAMYWYRQDPGQGLRLIYYSQIVNDFQKGDIAEGYSVSREKKESFPLTVTSAQKNPTAFYLCASSILAGGTDTQYFGPGTRLTVL.

The CDR3 sequence: CASSPLPTSGNEQFF. CDR3 nucleotide sequence: TGTGCCAGCAGTCCACTCCCGACTAGCGGGAATGAGCAGTTCTTC. The chain employs TRBV6-5 and TRBJ2-1, with TRBD2 identical over 10 bases. Trimming cost V 5 bases and J 7 bases; bases outside gene matches: 8. Germline V gene sequence: CDR1 MNHEY, CDR2 SVGAGI. This CDR3 is built from 15 residues.

The chain combines TRBV27 with TRBJ2-7; the D gene is possibly TRBD1 (5 bases). CDR1 is MNHEY and CDR2 is SMNVEV in the germline V gene (reference sequence). The ends were cut back, 7 bases at V and 6 bases at J, with 25 bases in the middle. This CDR3 contains 16 residues. The CDR3 bases are TGTGCCAGCACCCCGTCTGGACATTATCAAATTTCCGAGCAGTACTTC. Its protein product is CASTPSGHYQISEQYF.

This chain links TRBV5-1 with TRBJ2-1; D is possibly TRBD1 (5 bases). V lost 0 bases to trimming and J lost 0 bases, with 10 bases between them. The CDR3 loop spans 16 amino acids. Germline loops: CDR1 SGHRS, CDR2 YFSETQ. The DNA of the CDR3 is TGCGCCAGCAGCTTGGGGCAGGGCAGCTCCTACAATGAGCAGTTCTTC. Its protein is CASSLGQGSSYNEQFF.

This chain links TRBV5-1 with TRBJ2-7; tentative D call: TRBD1 (5 bases). Per the germline V gene, CDR1 is SGHRS and CDR2 is YFSETQ. Trimming removed 0 bases from V and 3 bases from J, with 13 bases in between. CDR3 length: 15 residues. Written as DNA, the CDR3 is TGCGCCAGCAGCTTGGGCCCCGGGCAGGGCTACGAGCAGTACTTC. Translation: CASSLGPGQGYEQYF.

The chain employs TRBV24-1 and TRBJ2-3; 12 bases agree with TRBD2. The CDR3 has 16 amino acids. J lost 2 bases, V lost 3 bases, and 2 bases had no gene match. In germline, CDR1 is KGHDR, CDR2 SFDVKD. CDR3 amino acids: CATSDGTSGYTDTQYF. The CDR3 nucleotides read TGTGCCACCAGTGATGGGACTAGCGGGTACACAGATACGCAGTATTTT.

J is TRBJ2-3 and V is TRBV18; TRBD1 might be the D (6 bases). CDR1 is KGHSH and CDR2 is LQKENI in the germline V gene. The CDR3 runs 16 residues. The V end lost 1 base, the J end lost 4 bases, and 15 bases lay between the germline ends. CDR3 residues: CASSPRWGQGPDTQYF. The CDR3 nucleotides read TGTGCCAGCTCACCACGGTGGGGCCAGGGGCCAGATACGCAGTATTTT. Full variable domain (rest looked up from reference TRBV18 and TRBJ2-3): NAGVMQNPRHLVRRRGQEARLRCSPMKGHSHVYWYRQLPEEGLKFMVYLQKENIIDESGMPKERFSAEFPKEGPSILRIQQVVRGDSAAYFCASSPRWGQGPDTQYFGPGTRLTVL.

The V and J genes are TRBV18 and TRBJ2-4, with TRBD1 matching 10 bases. CDR3 size: 14 residues. CDR1 is KGHSH and CDR2 is LQKENI in the germline V gene. V gave up 3 bases and J gave up 9 bases; unmatched junction bases: 5. In nucleotides, the CDR3 is TGTGCCAGCTCACCTGGGACAGGGGACAGCATTCAGTACTTC. Translating it yields CASSPGTGDSIQYF.

Only one count was recorded for this clone. The chain links TRBV2 to TRBJ1-1, with D maybe TRBD1 (6 bases). Germline V gene lookup returns CDR1 SNHLY and CDR2 FYNNEI. This CDR3 spans 14 amino acids. Trimming removed 5 bases from V and 1 base from J, with 11 bases in between. CDR3 protein: CASSYLTGNTEAFF. Written as DNA, the CDR3 is TGTGCCAGCAGTTACTTGACAGGGAACACTGAAGCTTTCTTT. Based on the CDR3 plus reference TRBV2 and TRBJ1-1, the full variable domain is EPEVTQTPSHQVTQMGQEVILRCVPISNHLYFYWYRQILGQKVEFLVSFYNNEISEKSEIFDDQFSVERPDGSNFTLKIRSTKLEDSAMYFCASSYLTGNTEAFFGQGTRLTVV.

V and J are TRBV9 and TRBJ2-5; maybe TRBD1 (7 bases). CDR3 size: 16 residues. Trimming cost V 4 bases and J 4 bases, with 20 bases left between them. Germline CDR1 reads SGDLS; CDR2 reads YYNGEE. CDR3 in DNA: TGTGCCAGCAGCACCGGAGGGGGCCTCGGTAGAGAGACCCAGTACTTC. Translating gives CASSTGGGLGRETQYF.

The table lists this clone with a few counts. V is TRBV2 and J is TRBJ2-1, with 16 bases matching TRBD2. There are 19 residues in the CDR3. V was pared by 10 bases and J by 7 bases, with 19 bases of the junction left unmatched. Germline V CDR1 and CDR2: SNHLY, FYNNEI. The CDR3 DNA is TGTGCCATCGGAGGGTCTAAACCGGGACTAGCGGGGGGGAATAATGAGCAGTTCTTC. Amino acid sequence: CAIGGSKPGLAGGNNEQFF. Combining the CDR3 with reference TRBV2 and TRBJ2-1 gives the whole variable domain EPEVTQTPSHQVTQMGQEVILRCVPISNHLYFYWYRQILGQKVEFLVSFYNNEISEKSEIFDDQFSVERPDGSNFTLKIRSTKLEDSAMYFCAIGGSKPGLAGGNNEQFFGPGTRLTVL.

This chain uses TRBV5-4 with TRBJ2-7; 9 bases align to TRBD2. Germline loops: CDR1 SGHNT, CDR2 YYREEE (reference sequence). The CDR3 covers 15 residues. The V gene end was trimmed by 0 bases and the J gene end by 5 bases; junction bases not matched to a gene: 6. The CDR3 region is CASSLGSGRKNEQYF. The CDR3 DNA follows: TGTGCCAGCAGCTTGGGAAGCGGGAGGAAGAACGAGCAGTACTTC.

This clone was counted once. The rearrangement links TRBV3-1 (or the pseudogene TRBV3-2) to TRBJ1-1; 7 positions agree with TRBD1. V dropped 4 bases and J dropped 4; count of bases not matched to a gene: 6. CDR3 length: 14 residues. From germline, CDR1 is LGHDT and CDR2 YNNKEL (reference sequence). CDR3 in amino acids: CASSLRGGLTEAFF. CDR3 in DNA: TGTGCCAGCAGCCTTCGAGGGGGCCTCACTGAAGCTTTCTTT.

This rearrangement joins TRBV9 to TRBJ1-2, with 7 bases that match TRBD1. Per the germline V gene, CDR1 is SGDLS and CDR2 is YYNGEE. Germline trimming cut 3 bases from V and 6 bases from J; bases unmatched to any gene: 11. The CDR3 covers 15 residues. The CDR3 loop reads CASSDRDSGYHGYTF. CDR3 DNA sequence: TGTGCCAGCAGCGACCGGGACAGTGGATACCATGGCTACACCTTC.

The chain couples TRBV14 to TRBJ1-1, with 7 bases lining up with TRBD1. Germline lookup yields CDR1 SGHDN and CDR2 FVKESK. V lost 4 bases to trimming and J lost 2 bases; unmatched junction nucleotides: 1. The CDR3 runs to 13 residues. The CDR3 loop is CASSRDSNTEAFF. The CDR3 bases are TGTGCCAGCAGCCGGGACAGTAACACTGAAGCTTTCTTT.

The chain combines TRBV7-2 with TRBJ2-5; 12 nucleotides match TRBD2. CDR3 length equals 16 residues. Germline V gene data show CDR1 as SGHTA and CDR2 as FQGNSA. V lost 5 bases to trimming and J lost 10 bases; unmatched junction nucleotides: 14. CDR3 in DNA: TGTGCCAGCAGCGATTCTCTAGCGGGAGGGTCCCATGGCCAGTACTTC. Translated, it gives CASSDSLAGGSHGQYF.

The chain carries TRBV5-1 and TRBJ2-3; D remains ambiguous. The CDR3 covers 14 residues. Trimming stripped 0 bases from V and 0 bases from J, with 5 bases between. The germline CDR1 and CDR2 sequences are SGHRS and YFSETQ. The CDR3 nucleotides are TGCGCCAGCAGCTTGGGCAGGAGCACAGATACGCAGTATTTT. It translates to CASSLGRSTDTQYF.

V usage is TRBV11-2 and J usage is TRBJ2-5; D remains ambiguous. CDR1 and CDR2 (germline): SGHAT, FQNNGV. Deletions cut 0 bases from V and 5 bases from J, with 10 bases between. This CDR3 is 14 amino acids long. The CDR3 region is CASSLDLLSETQYF. For the CDR3, the DNA is TGTGCCAGCAGCTTAGATTTGTTGTCGGAGACCCAGTACTTC.

The V gene is TRBV9, the J gene TRBJ2-7, with D perhaps TRBD1 (6 bases). V was pared by 5 bases and J by 7 bases, with 16 bases between. The CDR3 runs 13 residues. Germline V gene lookup returns CDR1 SGDLS and CDR2 YYNGEE. CDR3 nucleotide sequence: TGTGCCAGCAGTCCCGGGGACACTTGGGAGCAGTACTTC. It translates to CASSPGDTWEQYF.

This chain links TRBV7-9 with TRBJ2-1, with TRBD2 matching over 8 bases. The junction had 5 bases not matched to a gene; V was cut back by 7 bases and J by 0 bases. CDR3 size: 15 residues. Germline-derived CDR1 and CDR2 are SEHNR and FQNEAQ (reference sequence). CDR3 DNA sequence: TGTGCCAGCATCCCGGGGGGGGCCTCCTACAATGAGCAGTTCTTC. Translation gives CASIPGGASYNEQFF.